Listed here is a single T cell receptor beta chain. Its antigen is unidentified. The record originates from a study of OX40 agonist ivuxolimab in advanced cancers. Study details: Participants, 80% to 90% male, averaged 60 years of age, ranging from roughly 20 to 80.

Study observations and caveats: There were also nonresponders showing low normalized T-cell clonal expansion.

Some clones are missing from TCRdb's copy, which holds only in-frame ones; the method was immunoSEQ multiplex PCR. The sample carries tens of thousands of clones, more than 75% recorded once. This CDR3 spans 15 amino acids. V lost 0 bases and J 1 base, leaving 9 bases between the germline ends. Germline CDR1 is PRHDT and CDR2 is FYEKMQ (reference sequence). The source is an adult with an advanced solid tumor such as melanoma, head and neck, liver or kidney cancer. The material sequenced was CD4+ or CD8+ T cells sorted from blood, taken in a trial of the OX40 agonist ivuxolimab. The V call is TRBV13, the J call TRBJ2-5; TRBD1 is a possible D gene (7 bases). The CDR3 protein is CASSLGEGAQETQYF. The CDR3, as DNA: TGTGCCAGCAGCTTAGGGGAGGGGGCCCAAGAGACCCAGTACTTC. The variable domain in full, with the rest retrieved from reference TRBV13 and TRBJ2-5, is AAGVIQSPRHLIKEKRETATLKCYPIPRHDTVYWYQQGPGQDPQFLISFYEKMQSDKGSIPDRFSAQQFSDYHSELNMSSLELGDSALYFCASSLGEGAQETQYFGPGTRLLVL.